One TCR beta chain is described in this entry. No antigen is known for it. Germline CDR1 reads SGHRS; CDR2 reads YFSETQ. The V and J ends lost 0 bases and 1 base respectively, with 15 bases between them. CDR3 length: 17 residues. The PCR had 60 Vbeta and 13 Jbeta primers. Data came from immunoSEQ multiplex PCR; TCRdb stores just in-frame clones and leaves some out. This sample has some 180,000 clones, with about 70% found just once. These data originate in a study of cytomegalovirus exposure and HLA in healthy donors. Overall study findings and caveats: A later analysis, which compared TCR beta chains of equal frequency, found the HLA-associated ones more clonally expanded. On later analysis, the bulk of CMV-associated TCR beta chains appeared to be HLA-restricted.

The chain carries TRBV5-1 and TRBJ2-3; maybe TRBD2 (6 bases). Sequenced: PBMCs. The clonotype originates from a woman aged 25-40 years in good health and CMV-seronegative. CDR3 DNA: TGCGCCAGCAGCTTGGGGGTCGGGCGGGGCGGCACAGATACGCAGTATTTT. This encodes CASSLGVGRGGTDTQYF.